The 22 T cell receptor beta chains given below trace back to one sample, sequenced in a study of T cell repertoires in cytomegalovirus infection. TCRdb re-called the reads with MiXCR, one entry per CDR3 protein. The sample carries 230,000 or so distinct CDR3 sequences, less than 50% recorded once. These receptors have no identified antigens. The sequencing here drew on CD8+ T cells from cultured PBMCs, taken from culture after CMV antigen stimulation. The source of these receptors is a human donor in good health (CMV status not recorded). Some clones in this sample may be carry-over from other donors' samples.

In this sample, this clonotype turned up a few times. V usage is TRBV4-1 and J usage is TRBJ1-1; 7 bases match TRBD1. The germline V gene encodes CDR1 MGHRA and CDR2 YSYEKL. This CDR3 has 16 residues. With 1 base clipped from V and 2 bases from J, the junction kept 7 bases outside the gene matches. CDR3 residues: CASSQAPGTDNTEAFF. The CDR3 DNA follows: TGCGCCAGCAGCCAAGCCCCCGGGACAGACAACACTGAAGCTTTCTTT.

This clonotype was seen a few times. V is TRBV4-1 and J is TRBJ2-7; 11 nucleotides agree with TRBD2. CDR1 and CDR2 (germline): MGHRA, YSYEKL. Losses at the gene ends were 3 bases for V and 0 bases for J; bases not matched to a gene: 4. This CDR3 contains 16 residues. CDR3 region: CASSHSGTSGSYEQYF. Written as DNA, the CDR3 is TGCGCCAGCAGCCATTCCGGGACTAGCGGCTCCTACGAGCAGTACTTC.

The genes are TRBV5-6 and TRBJ2-1; 11 positions agree with TRBD1. The V gene end was trimmed by 5 bases and the J gene end by 6 bases; junction bases not matched to a gene: 7. The length of the CDR3 is 15 residues. The germline gives CDR1 SGHDT, CDR2 YYEEEE. CDR3 amino acids: CASRSVGQGGNEQFF. Here the CDR3 DNA reads TGTGCCAGCAGAAGCGTGGGACAGGGGGGCAATGAGCAGTTCTTC.

This clonotype was seen a few times. This sequence joins TRBV11-2 and TRBJ2-5; 15 bases agree with TRBD2. The length of the CDR3 is 16 residues. V gave up 5 bases and J gave up 9 bases; unmatched junction bases: 10. Germline V CDR1 and CDR2: SGHAT, FQNNGV. CDR3 region: CASSPDPGLAGGPQYF. The CDR3 nucleotides are TGTGCCAGCAGCCCCGACCCGGGACTAGCGGGGGGCCCCCAGTACTTC.

J is TRBJ1-5 and V is TRBV7-9; a weak D match, TRBD1 (5 bases). The germline CDR1 and CDR2 sequences are SEHNR and FQNEAQ (reference sequence). The CDR3 is made up of 11 amino acids. Trimming pared 8 bases from V and 9 bases from J, leaving 11 bases between. The CDR3 coding sequence is TGTGCCAGCGAAGGGGAAGGGCCCCAGCATTTT. Translating it yields CASEGEGPQHF.

The J gene is TRBJ1-5, the V gene TRBV7-6; 8 bases match TRBD1. Germline V gene sequence: CDR1 SGHVS, CDR2 FNYEAQ. J gave up 3 bases and V 6 bases, and 7 bases lay outside the gene matches. This CDR3 spans 15 amino acids. CDR3 sequence reads: CASSTGQGFNQPQHF. CDR3 nucleotides: TGTGCCAGCAGTACCGGACAGGGCTTCAATCAGCCCCAGCATTTT. The full variable domain, rest sourced from reference TRBV7-6 and TRBJ1-5, is GAGVSQSPRYKVTKRGQDVALRCDPISGHVSLYWYRQALGQGPEFLTYFNYEAQQDKSGLPNDRFSAERPEGSISTLTIQRTEQRDSAMYRCASSTGQGFNQPQHFGDGTRLSIL.

This clonotype was found many times. This rearrangement joins TRBV28 to TRBJ2-3; no definite D call. Germline V CDR1 and CDR2: MDHEN, SYDVKM. Trimming stripped 6 bases from V and 0 bases from J, with 10 bases between. This CDR3 contains 14 residues. The CDR3 nucleotides are TGTGCCAGCAGCCTAGGCTCTAGCACAGATACGCAGTATTTT. Translation: CASSLGSSTDTQYF.

The CDR3 loop reads CASSSTGGAGNQPQHF. Here the CDR3 DNA reads TGTGCCAGCAGTTCAACAGGGGGCGCGGGCAATCAGCCCCAGCATTTT. The chain combines TRBV6-5 with TRBJ1-5, with 9 bases that match TRBD1. This CDR3 is built from 16 residues. Germline V gene lookup returns CDR1 MNHEY and CDR2 SVGAGI. J gave up 2 bases and V 4 bases, and 6 bases lay outside the gene matches.

This clonotype was seen repeatedly, ten times or more. The chain is built from TRBV15 and TRBJ2-4; no reliable D call. The CDR3 is 17 amino acids. Germline V gives CDR1 LNHNV, CDR2 YYDKDF (reference sequence). The V gene lost 3 bases and the J gene lost 0 bases, with 15 bases spanning the gap. Here the CDR3 DNA reads TGTGCCACCAGCAGCCAACCCGGGCTTCTAGCCAAAAACATTCAGTACTTC. Translated, it gives CATSSQPGLLAKNIQYF.

V and J are TRBV7-2 and TRBJ1-2; D is unresolved. This CDR3 region has 11 residues. Germline CDR1 reads SGHTA; CDR2 reads FQGNSA. V was clipped by 8 bases and J by 2 bases, with 6 bases between them. In DNA form, the CDR3 reads TGTGCCAGCCCCACCAACTATGGCTACACCTTC. It yields the protein CASPTNYGYTF.

This clonotype occurred a few times. The CDR3 DNA reads TGTGCCAGCAGTTTACTAGGAGGCCCTCAGCCCCAGCATTTT. This codes for CASSLLGGPQPQHF. The chain combines TRBV27 with TRBJ1-5; D is undetermined. Looked up from germline, CDR1 is MNHEY and CDR2 is SMNVEV (reference sequence). Trimming left V 2 bases short and J 6 bases short, with 11 bases between. This CDR3 contains 14 residues.

This clonotype was found a few times. This chain connects TRBV3-1 to TRBJ1-3; the match to TRBD1 covers 9 bases. This CDR3 comprises 15 residues. The germline V gene has CDR1 LGHDT and CDR2 YNNKEL (reference sequence). V trimming: 4 bases; J trimming: 2 bases; junction bases outside the gene matches: 3. CDR3 in DNA: TGTGCCAGCAGCCTACAGGGGGCAACTGGAAACACCATATATTTT. Translated: CASSLQGATGNTIYF.

V gene TRBV2 combines with J gene TRBJ1-1; TRBD1 matches 7 bases. The length of the CDR3 is 12 residues. Unmatched junction bases numbered 8, after V lost 6 bases and J lost 10 bases. The germline V gene has CDR1 SNHLY and CDR2 FYNNEI. CDR3 loop: CASRGDRARAFF. The CDR3, as DNA: TGTGCCAGCAGGGGAGACAGGGCTCGAGCTTTCTTT. The whole variable domain, remainder taken from reference TRBV2 and TRBJ1-1, is EPEVTQTPSHQVTQMGQEVILRCVPISNHLYFYWYRQILGQKVEFLVSFYNNEISEKSEIFDDQFSVERPDGSNFTLKIRSTKLEDSAMYFCASRGDRARAFFGQGTRLTVV.

This chain uses TRBV6-2 or TRBV6-3 with TRBJ1-3; D gene unclear. The CDR3 runs 15 residues. Germline loops: CDR1 MNHEY, CDR2 SVGEGT. V was cut by 4 bases and J by 3 bases, with 13 bases left in between. CDR3 residues: CASSSRVLGGNTIYF. DNA of the CDR3: TGTGCCAGCAGTTCCCGCGTTCTTGGTGGAAACACCATATATTTT.

The chain carries TRBV7-8 and TRBJ1-3; TRBD1 aligns across 7 bases. The trim removed 5 bases at V and 7 bases at J, leaving 8 bases unmatched. The CDR3 length is 14 residues. Germline CDR1 and CDR2: SGHVS and FQNEAQ. Written as DNA, the CDR3 is TGTGCCAGCAGCCCAGGGAGGGGGCTGAACACCATATATTTT. Translated: CASSPGRGLNTIYF.

This sequence joins TRBV11-2 and TRBJ1-2; 10 nucleotides align to TRBD1. The CDR3 runs to 12 residues. The J segment lost 7 bases and the V segment lost 5 bases, leaving 1 base of the junction unmatched. CDR1 and CDR2 from the germline V gene are SGHAT and FQNNGV. This CDR3 reads CASSDRGPGYTF. The CDR3 nucleotides are TGTGCCAGCAGCGACAGGGGGCCTGGCTACACCTTC.

V and J are TRBV7-6 and TRBJ2-3; TRBD2 matches at 8 bases. Germline assignment: CDR1 SGHVS and CDR2 FNYEAQ. The CDR3 has 14 amino acids. V lost 5 bases, J lost 1 base, and 2 bases stayed unmatched. CDR3 DNA: TGTGCCAGCAGCACGACTAGCGGCACAGATACGCAGTATTTT. Translating gives CASSTTSGTDTQYF. Full variable domain (outside the CDR3, taken from reference TRBV7-6 and TRBJ2-3): GAGVSQSPRYKVTKRGQDVALRCDPISGHVSLYWYRQALGQGPEFLTYFNYEAQQDKSGLPNDRFSAERPEGSISTLTIQRTEQRDSAMYRCASSTTSGTDTQYFGPGTRLTVL.

This CDR3 is CAISDVEGAQNTGELFF. The CDR3 DNA follows: TGTGCCATCAGTGATGTCGAGGGGGCGCAGAACACCGGGGAGCTGTTTTTT. The chain links TRBV10-3 to TRBJ2-2, with 7 bases matching TRBD1. The V gene end was trimmed by 3 bases and the J gene end by 1 base; junction bases not matched to a gene: 8. Germline-derived CDR1 and CDR2 are ENHRY and SYGVKD. The CDR3 runs to 17 residues.

Here the CDR3 reads CASSQVGQGVGGYTF. CDR3 bases: TGCGCCAGCAGCCAAGTGGGACAGGGGGTCGGGGGCTACACCTTC. The chain is built from TRBV4-1 and TRBJ1-2; 11 bases are a match to TRBD1. The length of the CDR3 is 15 residues. CDR1 and CDR2 (germline): MGHRA, YSYEKL. The V and J ends lost 1 base and 8 bases, in that order; junction bases with no gene match: 6.

This clonotype was counted a single time. The gene calls are TRBV6-8 and TRBJ2-1; TRBD1 matches at 9 bases. The V gene's germline CDR1 is MNHGY and CDR2 SAAAGT. The V and J ends lost 6 bases and 3 bases, in that order; junction bases with no gene match: 15. This CDR3 has 18 residues. CDR3 amino acids: CASRPLNEGQGFYNEQFF. As DNA, the CDR3 is TGTGCCAGCAGACCCCTTAACGAGGGACAGGGCTTCTACAATGAGCAGTTCTTC.

V and J are TRBV5-1 and TRBJ2-1; D gene uncertain. Germline V gives CDR1 SGHRS, CDR2 YFSETQ. The CDR3 length is 14 residues. The V gene lost 1 base and the J gene lost 3 bases, with 8 bases spanning the gap. CDR3 DNA sequence: TGCGCCAGCAGCTTGCGGCCGAGCTACAATGAGCAGTTCTTC. Translated, it gives CASSLRPSYNEQFF.

The CDR3 is CASRLALNQPQHF. The CDR3 nucleotides are TGTGCCAGCAGGCTGGCCCTTAATCAGCCCCAGCATTTT. This chain joins TRBV2 and TRBJ1-5; D is uncertain. The CDR3 has 13 residues. Germline V gives CDR1 SNHLY, CDR2 FYNNEI. The V end lost 6 bases, the J end lost 4 bases, and 10 bases lay between the germline ends. The whole variable domain, filled in from reference TRBV2 and TRBJ1-5, reads EPEVTQTPSHQVTQMGQEVILRCVPISNHLYFYWYRQILGQKVEFLVSFYNNEISEKSEIFDDQFSVERPDGSNFTLKIRSTKLEDSAMYFCASRLALNQPQHFGDGTRLSIL.